The 9 T cell receptor beta chains reported below all come from one sample, sequenced in a study of T cells in Graves' hyperthyroidism and ophthalmopathy. The TCR beta CDR3 regions underwent amplification using RNA transcripts as the source. The TCR CDR3 was amplified in a first-round RT-PCR using the HTBI primer set. Each CDR3 protein is one row after TCRdb ran MiXCR on the multiplex PCR reads. The sample lists approximately 620,000 distinct CDR3 sequences, about 15% occurring once. Material for sequencing was blood. Receptor source: a woman in her 30s with Graves' hyperthyroidism that later progressed to Graves' ophthalmopathy.

At least ten counts were recorded for this clonotype. The rearrangement joins TRBV27 to TRBJ1-6; D uncertain. V lost 7 bases and J lost 3, with 10 bases in between. The germline CDR1 and CDR2 sequences are MNHEY and SMNVEV (reference sequence). The CDR3 has 14 residues. CDR3 in amino acids: CASTSGFYNSPLHF. CDR3 nucleotide sequence: TGTGCCAGCACCTCCGGGTTCTATAATTCACCCCTCCACTTT.

A note on this clonotype: A read error may explain this, as a much larger clone is one base away. CDR3 nucleotide sequence: TGTGCCCGGAAAGTAGGACCCCATGAGCAGTTCTTC. Encoded protein: CARKVGPHEQFF. V and J are TRBV30 and TRBJ2-1; D remains unclear. Trimming shortened V by 8 bases and J by 8 bases, and 16 bases separated the two germline ends. The CDR3 is 12 amino acids. Germline V gives CDR1 GTSNPN, CDR2 SVGIG (reference sequence).

The gene calls are TRBV7-9 and TRBJ1-6, with unresolved D. Germline-derived CDR1 and CDR2 are SEHNR and FQNEAQ (reference sequence). The CDR3 is 16 residues long. The ends were cut back, 0 bases at V and 10 bases at J, with 16 bases in the middle. The DNA of the CDR3 is TGTGCCAGCAGCTTAGCTGTCGGGGTCCGCGGGTCACCCCTCCACTTT. It encodes CASSLAVGVRGSPLHF. Based on the CDR3 plus reference TRBV7-9 and TRBJ1-6, the full variable domain is DTGVSQNPRHKITKRGQNVTFRCDPISEHNRLYWYRQTLGQGPEFLTYFQNEAQLEKSRLLSDRFSAERPKGSFSTLEIQRTEQGDSAMYLCASSLAVGVRGSPLHFGNGTRLTVT.

In this sample, this clonotype turned up many times. The rearrangement links TRBV19 to TRBJ2-1; 9 bases are a match to TRBD1. The CDR3 loop spans 13 amino acids. Germline V gives CDR1 LNHDA, CDR2 SQIVND (reference sequence). Losses at the gene ends were 8 bases for V and 10 bases for J; bases not matched to a gene: 9. The CDR3 sequence: CASGADRGTEQFF. CDR3 DNA: TGTGCCAGTGGAGCGGACAGGGGTACAGAGCAGTTCTTC.

This clonotype was picked up many times. V usage is TRBV28 and J usage is TRBJ2-3, with TRBD1 matching over 7 bases. Germline V gene lookup returns CDR1 MDHEN and CDR2 SYDVKM. The CDR3 sequence is 16 residues long. V was pared by 5 bases and J by 2 bases, with 10 bases of the junction left unmatched. The CDR3 protein is CASSRRDSHPTDTQYF. Here the CDR3 DNA reads TGTGCCAGCAGTCGACGGGACAGCCACCCCACAGATACGCAGTATTTT.

Many counts were recorded for this clonotype. The chain has TRBV11-2 and TRBJ2-2, with a tentative D call TRBD1 (6 bases). From germline, CDR1 is SGHAT and CDR2 FQNNGV. V lost 5 bases and J lost 0, with 10 bases in between. The length of the CDR3 is 15 residues. CDR3 DNA: TGTGCCAGCAGCCCTCGGACAGCGAACACCGGGGAGCTGTTTTTT. Translating gives CASSPRTANTGELFF.

This clonotype was found a few times. The chain couples TRBV5-1 to TRBJ2-7, with D uncertain. V lost 3 bases and J lost 2, with 15 bases in between. This CDR3 is built from 15 residues. The germline gives CDR1 SGHRS, CDR2 YFSETQ. The CDR3 region is CASSSPGLRTYEQYF. DNA for the CDR3: TGCGCCAGCAGCTCCCCGGGTCTCCGTACCTACGAGCAGTACTTC.

This clonotype was observed many times. The rearrangement joins TRBV28 to TRBJ1-1; TRBD1 is a possible D gene (6 bases). The V end lost 5 bases, the J end lost 5 bases, and 15 bases lay between the germline ends. The CDR3 is 14 residues long. Per the germline V gene, CDR1 is MDHEN and CDR2 is SYDVKM. The CDR3 nucleotides read TGTGCCAGCAGTAGGGGACACCAGGGGACTGAAGCTTTCTTT. It yields the protein CASSRGHQGTEAFF.

The chain couples TRBV5-1 to TRBJ2-5; TRBD1 or TRBD2 may be the D gene (6 bases each). CDR1 and CDR2 from the germline V gene are SGHRS and YFSETQ. Deletions cut 4 bases from V and 4 bases from J, with 14 bases between. The CDR3 length is 14 residues. The CDR3 sequence: CASSPPGAGETQYF. The CDR3 nucleotides are TGCGCCAGCAGCCCACCGGGGGCAGGAGAGACCCAGTACTTC.